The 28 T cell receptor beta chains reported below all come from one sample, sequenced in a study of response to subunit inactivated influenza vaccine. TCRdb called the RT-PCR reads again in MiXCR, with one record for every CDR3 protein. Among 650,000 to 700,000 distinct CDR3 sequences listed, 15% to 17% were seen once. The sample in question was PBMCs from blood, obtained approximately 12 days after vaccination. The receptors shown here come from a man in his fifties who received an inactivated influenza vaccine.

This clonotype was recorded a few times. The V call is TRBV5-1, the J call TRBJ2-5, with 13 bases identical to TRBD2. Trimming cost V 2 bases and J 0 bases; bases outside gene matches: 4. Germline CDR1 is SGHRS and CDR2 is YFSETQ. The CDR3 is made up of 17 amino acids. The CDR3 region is CASSFTSGGVYQETQYF. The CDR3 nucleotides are TGCGCCAGCAGCTTTACTAGCGGGGGGGTTTACCAAGAGACCCAGTACTTC. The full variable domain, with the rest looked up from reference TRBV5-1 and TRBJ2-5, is KAGVTQTPRYLIKTRGQQVTLSCSPISGHRSVSWYQQTPGQGLQFLFEYFSETQRNKGNFPGRFSGRQFSNSRSEMNVSTLELGDSALYLCASSFTSGGVYQETQYFGPGTRLLVL.

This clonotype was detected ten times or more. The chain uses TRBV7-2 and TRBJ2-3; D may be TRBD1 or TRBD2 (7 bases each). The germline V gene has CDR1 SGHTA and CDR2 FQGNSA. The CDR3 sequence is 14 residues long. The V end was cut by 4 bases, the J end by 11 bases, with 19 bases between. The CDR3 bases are TGTGCCAGCAGCTCGCCAGTCAGGGGGGGTATGCAGTATTTT. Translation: CASSSPVRGGMQYF.

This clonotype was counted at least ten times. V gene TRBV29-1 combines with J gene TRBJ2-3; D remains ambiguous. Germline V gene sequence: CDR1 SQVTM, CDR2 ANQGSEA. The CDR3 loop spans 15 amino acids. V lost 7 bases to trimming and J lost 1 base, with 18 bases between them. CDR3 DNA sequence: TGCAGCGGCGCCCTGGGAACTTGGGGCACAGATACGCAGTATTTT. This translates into CSGALGTWGTDTQYF.

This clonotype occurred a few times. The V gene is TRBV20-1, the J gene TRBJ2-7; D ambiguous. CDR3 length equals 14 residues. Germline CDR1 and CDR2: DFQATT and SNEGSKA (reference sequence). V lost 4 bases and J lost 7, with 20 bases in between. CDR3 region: CSATRYGPLEEQYF. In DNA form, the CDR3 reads TGCAGTGCTACCCGCTACGGGCCACTGGAGGAGCAGTACTTC.

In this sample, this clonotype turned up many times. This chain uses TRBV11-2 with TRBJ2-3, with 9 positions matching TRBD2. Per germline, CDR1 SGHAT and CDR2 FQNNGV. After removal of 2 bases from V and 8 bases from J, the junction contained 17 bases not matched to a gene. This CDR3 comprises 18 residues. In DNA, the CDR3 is TGTGCCAGCAGCTTACTTAGGTCTGGGGGCGGGGGGGCCGGTACGCAGTATTTT. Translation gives CASSLLRSGGGGAGTQYF.

CDR3 sequence: CASADLAGKYGYTF. CDR3 DNA: TGTGCCAGCGCCGACTTGGCAGGGAAGTATGGCTACACCTTC. V is TRBV6-1 and J is TRBJ1-2, with D possibly matching TRBD1 (5 bases). The CDR3 has 14 residues. Trimming pared 8 bases from V and 5 bases from J, leaving 18 bases between. The germline CDR1 and CDR2 sequences are MNHNS and SASEGT.

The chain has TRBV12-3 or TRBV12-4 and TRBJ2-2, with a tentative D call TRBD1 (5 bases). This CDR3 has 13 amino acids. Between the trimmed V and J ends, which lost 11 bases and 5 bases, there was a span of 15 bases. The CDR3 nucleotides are TGTGCCGTCGACGCCAGGGATACCGGGGAGCTGTTTTTT. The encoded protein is CAVDARDTGELFF.

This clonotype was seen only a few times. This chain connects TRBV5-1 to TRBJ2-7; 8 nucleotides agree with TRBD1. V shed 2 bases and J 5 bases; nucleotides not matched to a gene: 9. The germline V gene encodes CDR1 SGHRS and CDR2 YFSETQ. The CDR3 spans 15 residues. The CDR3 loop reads CASSFMAGTGHEQYF. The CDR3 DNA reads TGCGCCAGCAGCTTTATGGCAGGGACAGGACACGAGCAGTACTTC.

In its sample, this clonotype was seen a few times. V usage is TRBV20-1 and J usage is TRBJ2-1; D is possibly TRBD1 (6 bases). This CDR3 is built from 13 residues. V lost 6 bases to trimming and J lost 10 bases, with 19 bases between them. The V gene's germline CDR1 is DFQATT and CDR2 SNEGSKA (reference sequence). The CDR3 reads CSAIKPGHFEQFF. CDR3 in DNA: TGCAGTGCCATAAAGCCGGGACATTTCGAGCAGTTCTTC.

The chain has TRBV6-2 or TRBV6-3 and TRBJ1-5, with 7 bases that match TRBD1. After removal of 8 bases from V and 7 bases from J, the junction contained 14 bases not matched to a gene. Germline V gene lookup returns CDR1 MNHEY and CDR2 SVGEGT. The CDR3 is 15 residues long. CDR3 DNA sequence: TGTGCCAGCGCTACCGACAGGGAAGCGAAGCAGCCCCAGCATTTT. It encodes CASATDREAKQPQHF.

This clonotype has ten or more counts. The CDR3 DNA reads TGTGCCACCAGCAGAGAATCAGGGTGGTGGTCAGATACGCAGTATTTT. Its translation: CATSRESGWWSDTQYF. This chain connects TRBV15 to TRBJ2-3; D is perhaps TRBD1 (5 bases). With 0 bases removed from V and 4 bases from J, the gap between germline ends came to 14 bases. The CDR3 spans 16 residues. Germline assignment: CDR1 LNHNV and CDR2 YYDKDF (reference sequence).

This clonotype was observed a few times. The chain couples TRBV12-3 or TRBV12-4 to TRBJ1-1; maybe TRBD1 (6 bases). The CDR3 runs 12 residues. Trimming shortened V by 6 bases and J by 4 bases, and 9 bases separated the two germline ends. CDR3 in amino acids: CASSKTGTEAFF. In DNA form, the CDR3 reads TGTGCCAGCAGCAAGACAGGCACTGAAGCTTTCTTT.

The CDR3, as DNA: TGCGCCAGCAGCCGTATACAGTACTCACAAGAGACCCAGTACTTC. This sequence encodes CASSRIQYSQETQYF. V is TRBV4-1 and J is TRBJ2-5; no definite D call. Germline V lookup: CDR1 MGHRA, CDR2 YSYEKL. The CDR3 totals 15 residues. Trimming stripped 4 bases from V and 2 bases from J, with 14 bases between.

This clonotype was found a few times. CDR3 sequence: CASRAERRLGEQYF. CDR3 sequence (DNA): TGCGCCAGCAGAGCCGAGCGTCGCCTGGGGGAGCAGTACTTC. This chain uses TRBV4-3 with TRBJ2-7; no clear D gene. CDR1 is LGHNA and CDR2 is YSLEER in the germline V gene. CDR3 length: 14 residues. The V end lost 6 bases, the J end lost 7 bases, and 19 bases lay between the germline ends.

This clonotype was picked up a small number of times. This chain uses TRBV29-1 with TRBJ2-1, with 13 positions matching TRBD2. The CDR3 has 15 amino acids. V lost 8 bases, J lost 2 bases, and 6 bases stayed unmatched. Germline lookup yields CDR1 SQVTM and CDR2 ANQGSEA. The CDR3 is CSSSGTSGTYNEQFF. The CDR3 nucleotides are TGCAGCAGCTCCGGGACTAGCGGGACCTACAATGAGCAGTTCTTC.

The CDR3 protein is CASSPWTLAGPLPPYEQYF. The CDR3 nucleotides are TGCGCCAGCAGCCCCTGGACTCTCGCCGGGCCTCTGCCTCCCTACGAGCAGTACTTC. The rearrangement links TRBV5-1 to TRBJ2-7; TRBD2 is a possible D gene (5 bases). Trimming removed 4 bases from V and 2 bases from J, with 28 bases in between. Germline assignment: CDR1 SGHRS and CDR2 YFSETQ. The CDR3 has 19 residues.

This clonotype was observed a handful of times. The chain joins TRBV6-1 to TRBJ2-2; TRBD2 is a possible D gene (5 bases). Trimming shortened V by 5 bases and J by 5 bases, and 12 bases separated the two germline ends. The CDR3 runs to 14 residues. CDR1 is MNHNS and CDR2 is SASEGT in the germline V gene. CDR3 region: CASSIGPGTGELFF. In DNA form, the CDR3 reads TGTGCCAGCAGTATCGGACCGGGGACCGGGGAGCTGTTTTTT.

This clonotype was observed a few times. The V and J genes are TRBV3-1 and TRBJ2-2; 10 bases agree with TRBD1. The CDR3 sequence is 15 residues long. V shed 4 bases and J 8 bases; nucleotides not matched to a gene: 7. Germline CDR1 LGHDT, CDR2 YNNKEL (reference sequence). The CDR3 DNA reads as TGTGCCAGCAGCCGACAGGGGGCAGCCCCAGGGGAGCTGTTTTTT. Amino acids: CASSRQGAAPGELFF.

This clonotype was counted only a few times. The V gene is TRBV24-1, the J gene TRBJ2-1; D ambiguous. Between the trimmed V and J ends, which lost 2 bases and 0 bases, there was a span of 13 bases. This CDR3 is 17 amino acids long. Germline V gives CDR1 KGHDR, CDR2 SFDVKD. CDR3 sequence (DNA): TGTGCCACCAGTGATTCGGTGGATAGCTCCTCCTACAATGAGCAGTTCTTC. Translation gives CATSDSVDSSSYNEQFF.

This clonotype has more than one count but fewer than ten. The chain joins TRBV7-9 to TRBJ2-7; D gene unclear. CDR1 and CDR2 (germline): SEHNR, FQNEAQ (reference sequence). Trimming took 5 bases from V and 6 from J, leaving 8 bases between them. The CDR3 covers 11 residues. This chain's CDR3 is CASSVRTEQYF. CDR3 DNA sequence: TGTGCCAGCAGCGTAAGGACCGAGCAGTACTTC.

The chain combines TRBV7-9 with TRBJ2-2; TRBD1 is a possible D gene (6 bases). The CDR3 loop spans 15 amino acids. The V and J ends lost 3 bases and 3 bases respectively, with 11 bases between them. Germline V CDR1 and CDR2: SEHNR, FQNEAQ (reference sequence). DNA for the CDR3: TGTGCCAGCAGCTTGCGGACAGAAGACACCGGGGAGCTGTTTTTT. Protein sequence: CASSLRTEDTGELFF.

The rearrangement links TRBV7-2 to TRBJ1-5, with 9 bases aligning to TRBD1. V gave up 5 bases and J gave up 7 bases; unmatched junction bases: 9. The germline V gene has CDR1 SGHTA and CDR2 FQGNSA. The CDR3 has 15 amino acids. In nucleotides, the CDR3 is TGTGCCAGCAGCACCGATACAGGGGGCAGGCAGCCCCAGCATTTT. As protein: CASSTDTGGRQPQHF.

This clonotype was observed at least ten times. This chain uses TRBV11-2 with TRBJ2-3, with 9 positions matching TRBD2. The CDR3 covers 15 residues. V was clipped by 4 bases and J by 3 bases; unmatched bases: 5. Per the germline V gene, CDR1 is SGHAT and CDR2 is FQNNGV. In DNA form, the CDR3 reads TGTGCCAGCAGCTCCAGACTAGCGGATACAGATACGCAGTATTTT. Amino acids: CASSSRLADTDTQYF. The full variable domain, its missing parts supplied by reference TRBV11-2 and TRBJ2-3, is EAGVAQSPRYKIIEKRQSVAFWCNPISGHATLYWYQQILGQGPKLLIQFQNNGVVDDSQLPKDRFSAERLKGVDSTLKIQPAKLEDSAVYLCASSSRLADTDTQYFGPGTRLTVL.

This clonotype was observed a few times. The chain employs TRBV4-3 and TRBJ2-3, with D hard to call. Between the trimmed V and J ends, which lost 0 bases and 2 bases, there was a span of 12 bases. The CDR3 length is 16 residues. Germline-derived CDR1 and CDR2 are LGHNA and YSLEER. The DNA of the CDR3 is TGCGCCAGCAGCCAAGATAAGGGAATTTTCACAGATACGCAGTATTTT. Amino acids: CASSQDKGIFTDTQYF.

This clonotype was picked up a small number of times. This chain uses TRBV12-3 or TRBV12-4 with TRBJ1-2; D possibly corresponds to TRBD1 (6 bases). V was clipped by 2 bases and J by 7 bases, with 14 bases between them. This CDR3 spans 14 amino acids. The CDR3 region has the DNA TGTGCCAGCAGTTTAAATTACAGGGCAGGTGGCTACACCTTC. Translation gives CASSLNYRAGGYTF.

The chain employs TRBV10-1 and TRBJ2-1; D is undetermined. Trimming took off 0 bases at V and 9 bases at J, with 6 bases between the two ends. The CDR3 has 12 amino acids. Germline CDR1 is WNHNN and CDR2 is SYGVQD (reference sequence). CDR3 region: CASSESLFEQFF. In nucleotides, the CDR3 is TGCGCCAGCAGTGAGTCCCTCTTTGAGCAGTTCTTC.

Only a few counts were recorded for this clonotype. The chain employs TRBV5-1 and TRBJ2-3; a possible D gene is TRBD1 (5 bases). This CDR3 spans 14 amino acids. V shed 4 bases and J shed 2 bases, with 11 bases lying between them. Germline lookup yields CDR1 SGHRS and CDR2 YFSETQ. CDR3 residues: CASSDRQYTDTQYF. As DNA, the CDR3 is TGCGCCAGCAGCGATCGACAGTACACAGATACGCAGTATTTT.

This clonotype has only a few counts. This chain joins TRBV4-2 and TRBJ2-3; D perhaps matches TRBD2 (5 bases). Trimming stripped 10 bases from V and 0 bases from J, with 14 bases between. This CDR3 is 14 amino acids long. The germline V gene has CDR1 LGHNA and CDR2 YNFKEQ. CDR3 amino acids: CATSPPGSTDTQYF. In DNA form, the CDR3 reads TGTGCCACTAGCCCCCCGGGGAGCACAGATACGCAGTATTTT.